A single sample gave rise to the 5 T cell receptor beta chains below, sequenced in a study of T cells in Graves' hyperthyroidism and ophthalmopathy. Researchers took RNA transcripts and amplified the TCR beta CDR3 regions from them. HTBI primers drove first-round RT-PCR of the TCR CDR3. TCRdb independently ran MiXCR on the multiplex PCR reads; one entry per CDR3 protein. The data show nearly 750,000 distinct CDR3 sequences, with around 40% seen just once and around a third held by the top ten. The sample was blood. Receptors originate from a middle-aged woman with Graves' hyperthyroidism.

The chain links TRBV2 to TRBJ1-1; TRBD1 aligns across 7 bases. The germline V gene encodes CDR1 SNHLY and CDR2 FYNNEI. V lost 9 bases to trimming and J lost 1 base; unmatched junction nucleotides: 11. The CDR3 is 15 amino acids. DNA for the CDR3: TGTGCCAGAAGACCGCAGGGGGTTGGGAACACTGAAGCTTTCTTT. Translating it yields CARRPQGVGNTEAFF.

The V call is TRBV7-9, the J call TRBJ1-2, with D possibly matching TRBD1 (6 bases). Trimming removed 5 bases from V and 7 bases from J, with 17 bases in between. Per germline, CDR1 SEHNR and CDR2 FQNEAQ (reference sequence). The CDR3 spans 14 residues. The CDR3 here is CASSPDGGQFGYTF. CDR3 in DNA: TGTGCCAGCAGCCCGGACGGGGGGCAGTTTGGCTACACCTTC. Variable domain in full (rest from reference TRBV7-9 and TRBJ1-2): DTGVSQNPRHKITKRGQNVTFRCDPISEHNRLYWYRQTLGQGPEFLTYFQNEAQLEKSRLLSDRFSAERPKGSFSTLEIQRTEQGDSAMYLCASSPDGGQFGYTFGSGTRLTVV.

There are many counts of this clonotype. V gene TRBV9 combines with J gene TRBJ1-5, with D perhaps matching TRBD1 (5 bases). The CDR3 consists of 14 residues. Per germline, CDR1 SGDLS and CDR2 YYNGEE. V lost 4 bases, J lost 5 bases, and 13 bases lay in between. CDR3 sequence (DNA): TGTGCCAGCAGCACAGGCCCTGAGGATCAGCCCCAGCATTTT. Its translation is CASSTGPEDQPQHF.

This rearrangement joins TRBV6-1 to TRBJ2-7; 9 bases are shared with TRBD1. The CDR3 extends over 17 amino acids. The V gene end was trimmed by 6 bases and the J gene end by 3 bases; junction bases not matched to a gene: 15. In germline, CDR1 is MNHNS, CDR2 SASEGT. As DNA, the CDR3 is TGTGCCAGCAGCCTTCCGCTGGGACAGGGCTTATTCTACGAGCAGTACTTC. It codes for CASSLPLGQGLFYEQYF.

This clonotype was counted many times. The chain carries TRBV2 and TRBJ2-7; D unresolved. V shed 7 bases and J shed 6 bases, with 10 bases lying between them. The CDR3 length is 11 residues. Germline loops: CDR1 SNHLY, CDR2 FYNNEI. CDR3 DNA sequence: TGTGCCAGCACCTTGATGGCCGAGCAGTACTTC. It translates to CASTLMAEQYF.